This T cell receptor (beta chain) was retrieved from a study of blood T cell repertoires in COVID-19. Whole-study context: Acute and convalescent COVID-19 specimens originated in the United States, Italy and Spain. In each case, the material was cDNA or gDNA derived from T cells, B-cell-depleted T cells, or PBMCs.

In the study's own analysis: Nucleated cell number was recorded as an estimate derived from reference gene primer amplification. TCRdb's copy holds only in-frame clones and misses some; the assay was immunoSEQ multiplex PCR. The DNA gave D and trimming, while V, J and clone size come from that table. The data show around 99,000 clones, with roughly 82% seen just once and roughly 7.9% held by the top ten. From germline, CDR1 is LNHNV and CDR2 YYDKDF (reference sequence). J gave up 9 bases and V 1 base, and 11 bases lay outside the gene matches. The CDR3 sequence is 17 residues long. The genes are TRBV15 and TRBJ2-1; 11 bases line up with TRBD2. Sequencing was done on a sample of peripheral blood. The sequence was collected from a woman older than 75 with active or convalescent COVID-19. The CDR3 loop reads CATSRGALAGGPVEQFF. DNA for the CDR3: TGTGCCACCAGCAGAGGGGCGTTAGCGGGAGGGCCAGTTGAGCAGTTCTTC.